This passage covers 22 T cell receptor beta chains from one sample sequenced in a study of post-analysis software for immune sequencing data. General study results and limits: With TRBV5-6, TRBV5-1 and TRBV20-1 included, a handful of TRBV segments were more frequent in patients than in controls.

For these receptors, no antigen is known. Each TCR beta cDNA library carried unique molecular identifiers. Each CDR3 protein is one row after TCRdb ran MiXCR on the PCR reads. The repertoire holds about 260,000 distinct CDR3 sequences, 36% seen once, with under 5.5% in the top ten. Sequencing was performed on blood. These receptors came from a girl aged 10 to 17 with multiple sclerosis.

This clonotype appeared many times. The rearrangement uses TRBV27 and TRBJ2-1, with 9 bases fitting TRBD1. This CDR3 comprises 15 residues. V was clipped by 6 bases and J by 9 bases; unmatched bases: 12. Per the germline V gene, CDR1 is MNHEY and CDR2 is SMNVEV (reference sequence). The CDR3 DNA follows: TGTGCCAGCAGGTTTTCGGACAGGGGTCAGGGTGAGCAGTTCTTC. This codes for CASRFSDRGQGEQFF.

CDR3 in amino acids: CASSPTGTGETEAFF. DNA for the CDR3: TGTGCCAGCAGCCCCACCGGGACAGGGGAGACTGAAGCTTTCTTT. This rearrangement joins TRBV13 to TRBJ1-1; 10 nucleotides match TRBD1. CDR1 is PRHDT and CDR2 is FYEKMQ in the germline V gene (reference sequence). The CDR3 length is 15 residues. V shed 5 bases, J shed 5 bases, and the junction held 8 bases outside the gene matches.

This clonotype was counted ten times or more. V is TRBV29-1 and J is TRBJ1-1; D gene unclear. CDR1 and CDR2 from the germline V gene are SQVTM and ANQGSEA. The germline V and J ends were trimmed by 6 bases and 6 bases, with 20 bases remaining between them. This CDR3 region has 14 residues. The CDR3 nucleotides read TGCAGCGTCCTCCTACGGGCAGCTATCTCTGAAGCTTTCTTT. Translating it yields CSVLLRAAISEAFF.

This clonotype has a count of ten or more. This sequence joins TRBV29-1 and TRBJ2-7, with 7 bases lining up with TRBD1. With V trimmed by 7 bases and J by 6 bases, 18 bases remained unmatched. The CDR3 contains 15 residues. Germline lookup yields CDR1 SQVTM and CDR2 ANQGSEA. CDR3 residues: CSALLVPGGSSEQYF. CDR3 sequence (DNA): TGCAGCGCCCTCCTGGTCCCAGGGGGATCGAGCGAGCAGTACTTC.

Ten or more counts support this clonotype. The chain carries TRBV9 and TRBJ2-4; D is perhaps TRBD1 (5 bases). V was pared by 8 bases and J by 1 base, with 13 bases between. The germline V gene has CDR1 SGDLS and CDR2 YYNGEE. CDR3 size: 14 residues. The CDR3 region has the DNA TGTGCCAGTAGTGAAGGGGTGGCCAAAAACATTCAGTACTTC. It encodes CASSEGVAKNIQYF.

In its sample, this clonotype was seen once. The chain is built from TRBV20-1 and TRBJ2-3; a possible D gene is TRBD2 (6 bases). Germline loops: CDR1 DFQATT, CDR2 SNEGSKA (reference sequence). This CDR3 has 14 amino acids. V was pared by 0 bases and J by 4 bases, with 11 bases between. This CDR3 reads CSARDRLVADTQYF. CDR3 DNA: TGCAGTGCTAGAGACCGACTAGTTGCAGATACGCAGTATTTT.

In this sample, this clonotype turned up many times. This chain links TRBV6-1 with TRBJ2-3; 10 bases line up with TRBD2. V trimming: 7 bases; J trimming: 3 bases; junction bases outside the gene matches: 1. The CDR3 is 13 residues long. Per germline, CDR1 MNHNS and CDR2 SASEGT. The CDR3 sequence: CASISGRTDTQYF. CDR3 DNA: TGTGCCAGCATTAGCGGGAGGACAGATACGCAGTATTTT.

The DNA of the CDR3 is TGTGCCAGCAGCCGGAACCCGGGACAGGGGGCTTCGATCACTGAAGCTTTCTTT. As protein: CASSRNPGQGASITEAFF. The chain uses TRBV3-1 and TRBJ1-1; the match to TRBD1 covers 12 bases. The CDR3 totals 18 residues. Per the germline V gene, CDR1 is LGHDT and CDR2 is YNNKEL (reference sequence). The V gene end was trimmed by 4 bases and the J gene end by 4 bases; junction bases not matched to a gene: 13.

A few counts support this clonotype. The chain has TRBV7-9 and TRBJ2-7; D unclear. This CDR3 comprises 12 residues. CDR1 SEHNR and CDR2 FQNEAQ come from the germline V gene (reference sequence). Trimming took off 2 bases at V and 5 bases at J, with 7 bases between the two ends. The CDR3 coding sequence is TGTGCCAGCAGCTTATACGGTAACGAGCAGTACTTC. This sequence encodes CASSLYGNEQYF.

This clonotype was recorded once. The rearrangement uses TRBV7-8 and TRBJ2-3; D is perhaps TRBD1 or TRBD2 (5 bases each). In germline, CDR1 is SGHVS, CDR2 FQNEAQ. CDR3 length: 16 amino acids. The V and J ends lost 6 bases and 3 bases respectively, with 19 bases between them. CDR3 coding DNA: TGTGCCAGCAGATCTCTCTTCCGGGGCCCGACAGATACGCAGTATTTT. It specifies CASRSLFRGPTDTQYF.

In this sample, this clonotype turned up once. This CDR3 is CASTSLETRYNEQFF. Written as DNA, the CDR3 is TGCGCCAGCACCAGCTTAGAGACTCGCTACAATGAGCAGTTCTTC. The V and J genes are TRBV5-1 and TRBJ2-1; no firm D call. The CDR3 consists of 15 residues. The V end lost 6 bases, the J end lost 3 bases, and 16 bases lay between the germline ends. Germline assignment: CDR1 SGHRS and CDR2 YFSETQ.

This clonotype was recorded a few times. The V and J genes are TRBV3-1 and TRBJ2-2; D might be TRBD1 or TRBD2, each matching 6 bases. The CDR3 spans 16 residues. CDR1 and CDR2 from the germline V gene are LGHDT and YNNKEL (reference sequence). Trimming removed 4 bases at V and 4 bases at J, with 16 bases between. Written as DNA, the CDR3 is TGTGCCAGCAGCCGTGGTGGGGGGCCGGGCACCGGGGAGCTGTTTTTT. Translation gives CASSRGGGPGTGELFF.

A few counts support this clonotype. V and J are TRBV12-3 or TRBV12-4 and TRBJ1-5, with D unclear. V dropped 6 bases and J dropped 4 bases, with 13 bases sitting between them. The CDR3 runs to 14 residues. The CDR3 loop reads CASSPQVGNQPQHF. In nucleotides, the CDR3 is TGTGCCAGCAGCCCCCAGGTTGGAAATCAGCCCCAGCATTTT.

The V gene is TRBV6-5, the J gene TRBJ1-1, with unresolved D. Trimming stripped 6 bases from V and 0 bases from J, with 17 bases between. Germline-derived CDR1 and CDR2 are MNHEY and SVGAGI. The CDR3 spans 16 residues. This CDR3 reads CASRPLGGRMNTEAFF. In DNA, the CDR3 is TGTGCCAGCAGGCCCTTGGGCGGGCGAATGAACACTGAAGCTTTCTTT.

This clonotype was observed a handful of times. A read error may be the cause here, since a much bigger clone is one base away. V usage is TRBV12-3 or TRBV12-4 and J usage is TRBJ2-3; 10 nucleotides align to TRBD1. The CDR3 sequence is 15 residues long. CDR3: CASSLAWTGGDAQYF. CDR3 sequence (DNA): TGTGCCAGCAGTTTAGCATGGACAGGGGGAGATGCGCAGTATTTT.

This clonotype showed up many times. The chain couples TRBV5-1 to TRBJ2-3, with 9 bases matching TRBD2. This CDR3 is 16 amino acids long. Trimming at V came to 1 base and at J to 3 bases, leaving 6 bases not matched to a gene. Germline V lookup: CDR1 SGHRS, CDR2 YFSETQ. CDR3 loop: CASSLFVRGGTDTQYF. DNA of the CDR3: TGCGCCAGCAGCTTGTTCGTGCGGGGGGGGACAGATACGCAGTATTTT.

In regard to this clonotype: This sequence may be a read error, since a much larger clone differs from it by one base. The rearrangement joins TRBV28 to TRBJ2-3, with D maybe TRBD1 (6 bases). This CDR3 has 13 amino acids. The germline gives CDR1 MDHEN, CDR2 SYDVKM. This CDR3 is CASSRTVTDMQYF. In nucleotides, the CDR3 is TGTGCCAGCAGCCGGACAGTTACAGATATGCAGTATTTT.

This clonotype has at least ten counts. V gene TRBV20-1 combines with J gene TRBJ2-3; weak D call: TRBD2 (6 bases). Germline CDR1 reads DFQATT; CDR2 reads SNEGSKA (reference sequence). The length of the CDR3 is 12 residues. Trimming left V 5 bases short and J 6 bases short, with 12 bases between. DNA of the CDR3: TGCAGTGCTGGGACTTCCGCCGATACGCAGTATTTT. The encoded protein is CSAGTSADTQYF.

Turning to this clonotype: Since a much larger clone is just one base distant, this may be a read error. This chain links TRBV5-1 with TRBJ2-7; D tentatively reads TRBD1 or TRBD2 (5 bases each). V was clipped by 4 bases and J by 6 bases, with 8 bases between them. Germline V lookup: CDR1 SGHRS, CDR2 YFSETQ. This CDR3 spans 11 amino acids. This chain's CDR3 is CASSVGPEQYF. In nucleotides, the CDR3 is TGCGCCAGCAGCGTGGGACCCGAGCAGTACTTC.

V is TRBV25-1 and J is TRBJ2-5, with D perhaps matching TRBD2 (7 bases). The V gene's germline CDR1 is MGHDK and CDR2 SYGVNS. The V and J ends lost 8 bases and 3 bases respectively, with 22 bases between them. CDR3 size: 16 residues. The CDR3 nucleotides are TGTGCCAGCGGCGGCCCGGGGGGCAGGTCCGAAGAGACCCAGTACTTC. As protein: CASGGPGGRSEETQYF.

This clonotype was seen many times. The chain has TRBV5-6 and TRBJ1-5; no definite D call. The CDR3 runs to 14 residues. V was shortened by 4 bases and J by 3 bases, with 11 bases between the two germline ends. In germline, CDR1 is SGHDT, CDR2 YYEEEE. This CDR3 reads CASSRRENNQPQHF. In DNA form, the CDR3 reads TGTGCCAGCAGCAGACGGGAAAACAATCAGCCCCAGCATTTT.

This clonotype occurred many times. The CDR3 DNA sequence: TGCAGTGCTAGAACGAGGTTAGCGGGGGGCAATGAGCAGTTCTTC. Amino acids: CSARTRLAGGNEQFF. V usage is TRBV20-1 and J usage is TRBJ2-1; 10 bases match TRBD2. After removal of 2 bases from V and 6 bases from J, the junction contained 7 bases not matched to a gene. The germline V gene encodes CDR1 DFQATT and CDR2 SNEGSKA (reference sequence). The CDR3 is made up of 15 amino acids.